This T cell receptor beta chain came from a study of T cell repertoires in cytomegalovirus infection. Study-level information: A matching HLA type, together with CMV infection, was signaled by public TCR beta signatures. Study conclusions and caveats: CMV-specific TCR beta clonotypes restricted by HLA-C dominated the ex vivo response. Carriage of CMV together with the relevant HLA was identifiable through cumulative public TCR beta family frequency.

The CDR3 length is 18 residues. The trim removed 2 bases at V and 5 bases at J, leaving 18 bases unmatched. Germline CDR1 is LNHNV and CDR2 is YYDKDF (reference sequence). MiXCR, applied by TCRdb to the reads, yields one record per CDR3 protein. Here the sample spans around 130,000 distinct CDR3 sequences, approximately 24% being singletons. This clonotype was seen repeatedly, ten times or more. The target antigen is unknown. Material: PBMCs, sequenced either directly or after in vitro stimulation (not recorded which). This receptor was identified in a human donor in good health (CMV status not recorded). Some clones in this sample may be carry-over from other donors' samples. V gene TRBV15 combines with J gene TRBJ2-7; 7 positions match TRBD2. The CDR3 here is CATSRQLTAGVNLDEQYF. DNA for the CDR3: TGTGCCACCAGCAGACAACTGACGGCGGGAGTTAATCTCGACGAGCAGTACTTC.